This TCR beta chain was captured in a study of post-analysis software for immune sequencing data. Study-level background: As for disease course, relapsing-remitting, secondary progressive and progressive-relapsing multiple sclerosis were all included. Regarding the study as a whole: In patients, TRBV5-6, TRBV5-1 and TRBV20-1 belonged to roughly five TRBV segments found more frequently than in controls. Those with multiple sclerosis, the patient group, showed significantly lower normalized Chao1 diversity than controls. Samples from a shared batch, those prepared together, strongly co-clustered by F measure.

The length of the CDR3 is 14 residues. The ends were cut back, 6 bases at V and 2 bases at J, with 14 bases in the middle. The TCR beta cDNA libraries contained unique molecular identifiers. Some 500,000 cDNA molecules were obtained from around 1 to 9.1 million T cells. TCRdb processed the PCR reads anew with MiXCR; each CDR3 protein has one entry. The repertoire has 550,000 to 700,000 distinct CDR3 sequences, around 44% of them found once; the top ten carry 1.5% to 2%. As concerns this clonotype: Its antigen is undetermined.

The gene calls are TRBV12-3 or TRBV12-4 and TRBJ2-7; D perhaps matches TRBD1 (6 bases). The sequenced sample consisted of blood. This clonotype originated in a girl between 5 and 17 years old with multiple sclerosis. The DNA for the CDR3 is TGTGCCAGCAGCCCACAGGGTTTTACCTACGAGCAGTACTTC. Protein sequence: CASSPQGFTYEQYF.